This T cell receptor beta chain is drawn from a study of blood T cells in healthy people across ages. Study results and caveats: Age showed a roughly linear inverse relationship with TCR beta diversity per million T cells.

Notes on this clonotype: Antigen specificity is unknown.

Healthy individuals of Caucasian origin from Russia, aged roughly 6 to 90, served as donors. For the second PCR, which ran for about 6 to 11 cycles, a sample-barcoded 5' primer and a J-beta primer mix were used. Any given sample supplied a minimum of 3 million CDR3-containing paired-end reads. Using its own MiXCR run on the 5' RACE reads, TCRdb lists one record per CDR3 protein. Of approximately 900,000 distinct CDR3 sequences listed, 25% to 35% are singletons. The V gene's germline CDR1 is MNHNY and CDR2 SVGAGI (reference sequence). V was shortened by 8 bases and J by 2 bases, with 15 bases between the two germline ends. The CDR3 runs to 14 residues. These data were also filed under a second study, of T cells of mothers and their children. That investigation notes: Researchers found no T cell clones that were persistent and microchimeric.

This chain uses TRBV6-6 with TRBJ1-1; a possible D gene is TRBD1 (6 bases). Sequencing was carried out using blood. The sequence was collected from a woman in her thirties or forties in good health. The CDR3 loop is CASLPAGVNTEAFF. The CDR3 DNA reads TGTGCCAGCCTCCCGGCAGGGGTAAACACTGAAGCTTTCTTT.